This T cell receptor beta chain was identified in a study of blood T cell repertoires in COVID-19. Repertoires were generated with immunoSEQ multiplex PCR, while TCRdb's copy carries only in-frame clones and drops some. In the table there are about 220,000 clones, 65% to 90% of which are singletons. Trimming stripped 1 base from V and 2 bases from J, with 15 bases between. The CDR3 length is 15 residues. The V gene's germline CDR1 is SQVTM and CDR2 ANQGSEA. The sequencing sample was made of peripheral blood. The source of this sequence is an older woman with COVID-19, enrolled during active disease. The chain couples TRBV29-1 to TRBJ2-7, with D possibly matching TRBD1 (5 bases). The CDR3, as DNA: TGCAGCGTTGAAGGGGTGGAAACAGGACCCTACGAGCAGTACTTC. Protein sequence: CSVEGVETGPYEQYF.